This TCR beta chain was found in a study of siplizumab effects on memory and regulatory T cells. Study conclusions and caveats: The naive T cell population seemed more diverse than memory cells and seemed a major contributor to the alloresponse. Assignment of a naive or memory phenotype failed for roughly 75-95% of the proliferating CD4+ or CD8+ clones. Confirmatory evidence of suppressive function in proliferating siplizumab-culture Tregs was not obtained.

Method: immunoSEQ multiplex PCR; TCRdb's copy keeps in-frame clones and lacks some. This sample has about 56,000 clones, with less than 98% found just once. This clone showed up just once. Its antigen remains unknown. Unstimulated naive, memory, effector memory and TEMRA subsets from a few donor pairs were sequenced. Material: naive CD8+ T cells sorted from blood. This clonotype was obtained from a human donor in good health.

CDR3 amino acids: CASSYDKSYEQYF. CDR3 DNA: TGTGCCAGCAGCTACGACAAATCCTACGAGCAGTACTTC. V is TRBV7-8 and J is TRBJ2-7, with D unclear. The CDR3 runs 13 residues. Germline V gives CDR1 SGHVS, CDR2 FQNEAQ. V shed 4 bases and J shed 1 base, with 8 bases lying between them. The whole variable domain, filled in from reference TRBV7-8 and TRBJ2-7, reads GAGVSQSPRYKVAKRGQDVALRCDPISGHVSLFWYQQALGQGPEFLTYFQNEAQLDKSGLPSDRFFAERPEGSVSTLKIQRTQQEDSAVYLCASSYDKSYEQYFGPGTRLTVT.